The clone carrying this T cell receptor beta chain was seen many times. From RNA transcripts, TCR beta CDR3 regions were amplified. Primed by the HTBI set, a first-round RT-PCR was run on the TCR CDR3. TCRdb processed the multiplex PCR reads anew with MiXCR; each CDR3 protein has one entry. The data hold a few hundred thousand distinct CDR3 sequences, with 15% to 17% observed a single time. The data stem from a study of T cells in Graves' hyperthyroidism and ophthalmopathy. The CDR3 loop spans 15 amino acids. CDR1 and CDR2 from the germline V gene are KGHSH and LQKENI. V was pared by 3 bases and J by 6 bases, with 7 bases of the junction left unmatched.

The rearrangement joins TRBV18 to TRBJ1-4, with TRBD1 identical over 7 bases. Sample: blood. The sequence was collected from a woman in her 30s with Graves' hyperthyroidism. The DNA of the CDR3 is TGTGCCAGCTCACCCCAACAGGGGATCGATGAAAAACTGTTTTTT. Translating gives CASSPQQGIDEKLFF.